The 22 T cell receptor beta chains reported below all come from one sample, sequenced in a study of T-cell memory formation after mild COVID-19. TCRdb independently ran MiXCR on the 5' RACE reads; one entry per CDR3 protein. The sample yields nearly 350,000 distinct CDR3 sequences, 13% seen once. The sample comprised PBMCs or a T cell subset sorted from them (not recorded which). These receptors came from a young man who had mild COVID-19 (a few samples of this study predate the infection). Cell type and time point are not known.

The chain couples TRBV4-3 to TRBJ2-2, with D possibly matching TRBD2 (6 bases). CDR1 and CDR2 (germline): LGHNA, YSLEER. This CDR3 has 18 residues. V lost 0 bases, J lost 4 bases, and 18 bases lay in between. This CDR3 reads CASSQDLQGAGSTGELFF. DNA of the CDR3: TGCGCCAGCAGCCAAGATCTTCAGGGTGCGGGGAGCACCGGGGAGCTGTTTTTT.

The J gene is TRBJ2-3, the V gene TRBV5-5; no definite D call. This CDR3 has 15 amino acids. Germline CDR1 is SGHKS and CDR2 is YYEKEE (reference sequence). Trimming shortened V by 0 bases and J by 0 bases, and 8 bases separated the two germline ends. CDR3 loop: CASSLARVSTDTQYF. The CDR3, as DNA: TGTGCCAGCAGCTTGGCCCGAGTTAGCACAGATACGCAGTATTTT. Combining the CDR3 with reference TRBV5-5 and TRBJ2-3 gives the whole variable domain DAGVTQSPTHLIKTRGQQVTLRCSPISGHKSVSWYQQVLGQGPQFIFQYYEKEERGRGNFPDRFSARQFPNYSSELNVNALLLGDSALYLCASSLARVSTDTQYFGPGTRLTVL.

This chain joins TRBV5-1 and TRBJ1-1; D not resolved. The CDR3 runs 14 residues. Trimming removed 3 bases at V and 5 bases at J, with 14 bases between. Looked up from germline, CDR1 is SGHRS and CDR2 is YFSETQ. CDR3 protein: CASSSDPPATEAFF. CDR3 sequence (DNA): TGCGCCAGCAGCTCCGATCCTCCGGCAACTGAAGCTTTCTTT.

This sequence joins TRBV10-3 and TRBJ1-4, with TRBD1 matching 7 bases. Germline CDR1 ENHRY, CDR2 SYGVKD. The CDR3 extends over 13 amino acids. Germline trimming cut 8 bases from V and 7 bases from J; bases unmatched to any gene: 7. The chain's CDR3 is CAIGTGEGEKLFF. CDR3 in DNA: TGTGCCATCGGCACAGGGGAAGGTGAAAAACTGTTTTTT.

This clonotype was detected many times. CDR3 nucleotide sequence: TGTGCCTGCTACAGGACAGCCACTGAAGCTTTCTTT. Translated: CACYRTATEAFF. The genes are TRBV2 and TRBJ1-1, with a possible D match to TRBD1 (6 bases). The CDR3 has 12 residues. Trimming removed 11 bases at V and 4 bases at J, with 14 bases between. The germline CDR1 and CDR2 sequences are SNHLY and FYNNEI. Full variable domain (missing parts from reference TRBV2 and TRBJ1-1): EPEVTQTPSHQVTQMGQEVILRCVPISNHLYFYWYRQILGQKVEFLVSFYNNEISEKSEIFDDQFSVERPDGSNFTLKIRSTKLEDSAMYFCACYRTATEAFFGQGTRLTVV.

This clonotype occurred a few times. The chain links TRBV9 to TRBJ2-3; possible D gene TRBD1, 5 bases. Germline V CDR1 and CDR2: SGDLS, YYNGEE. The CDR3 runs 17 residues. V shed 0 bases and J shed 4 bases, with 18 bases lying between them. The CDR3, as DNA: TGTGCCAGCAGCGTAGGTAGGGGCGCAAGGGTTTCAGATACGCAGTATTTT. Protein product: CASSVGRGARVSDTQYF. Full variable domain (remainder filled in from reference TRBV9 and TRBJ2-3): DSGVTQTPKHLITATGQRVTLRCSPRSGDLSVYWYQQSLDQGLQFLIQYYNGEERAKGNILERFSAQQFPDLHSELNLSSLELGDSALYFCASSVGRGARVSDTQYFGPGTRLTVL.

In this sample, this clonotype turned up a few times. V gene TRBV29-1 combines with J gene TRBJ2-7; 8 bases agree with TRBD1. V lost 6 bases, J lost 6 bases, and 1 base stayed unmatched. CDR3 length: 10 amino acids. The germline CDR1 and CDR2 sequences are SQVTM and ANQGSEA. CDR3 bases: TGCAGCGTCGGACAGGGCGAGCAGTACTTC. Its protein product is CSVGQGEQYF.

This clonotype was recorded a few times. This rearrangement joins TRBV7-9 to TRBJ1-2; 8 bases are a match to TRBD1. The CDR3 has 12 amino acids. J lost 12 bases, V lost 8 bases, and 11 bases had no gene match. The V gene's germline CDR1 is SEHNR and CDR2 FQNEAQ (reference sequence). CDR3 amino acids: CASSGYGQGDTF. The CDR3 coding sequence is TGTGCCAGCTCGGGTTATGGACAGGGTGACACCTTC.

This clonotype was counted a few times. V gene TRBV20-1 combines with J gene TRBJ2-6; D is ambiguous. The CDR3 runs 13 residues. Germline V lookup: CDR1 DFQATT, CDR2 SNEGSKA (reference sequence). V gave up 3 bases and J gave up 1 base, with 4 bases separating them. CDR3 DNA sequence: TGCAGTGCTAGTAGTTCTGGGGCCAACGTCCTGACTTTC. It specifies CSASSSGANVLTF.

Only a few counts were recorded for this clonotype. The chain has TRBV15 and TRBJ2-5; possibly TRBD1 or TRBD2 for D (5 bases each). Germline CDR1 and CDR2: LNHNV and YYDKDF (reference sequence). This CDR3 contains 14 residues. Between the trimmed V and J ends, which lost 3 bases and 5 bases, there was a span of 13 bases. This chain's CDR3 is CATSRGPGLETQYF. Written as DNA, the CDR3 is TGTGCCACCAGCAGGGGCCCGGGGCTGGAGACCCAGTACTTC.

In its sample, this clonotype was seen a few times. The V call is TRBV7-9, the J call TRBJ2-3; 8 nucleotides align to TRBD1. The CDR3 runs 15 residues. Germline V gene lookup returns CDR1 SEHNR and CDR2 FQNEAQ (reference sequence). V shed 4 bases, J shed 2 bases, and the junction held 5 bases outside the gene matches. The CDR3 DNA is TGTGCCAGCAGCTACCGACAGGGGAACACAGATACGCAGTATTTT. This sequence encodes CASSYRQGNTDTQYF.

This clonotype has a handful of counts. V usage is TRBV5-5 and J usage is TRBJ2-3, with 11 bases fitting TRBD2. With V trimmed by 0 bases and J by 6 bases, 6 bases remained unmatched. The germline CDR1 and CDR2 sequences are SGHKS and YYEKEE (reference sequence). This CDR3 has 16 residues. The CDR3 DNA reads as TGTGCCAGCAGCTTGGGTCCCGCTAGCGGGGGGGATACGCAGTATTTT. This encodes CASSLGPASGGDTQYF.

This clonotype occurred a few times. The rearrangement links TRBV28 to TRBJ1-5; TRBD1 matches at 7 bases. Germline trimming cut 3 bases from V and 7 bases from J; bases unmatched to any gene: 9. Germline V gene data show CDR1 as MDHEN and CDR2 as SYDVKM. The CDR3 runs to 15 residues. The CDR3 here is CASSLGTAGRQPQHF. CDR3 in DNA: TGTGCCAGCAGTTTGGGGACAGCTGGTAGACAGCCCCAGCATTTT.

This clonotype has a handful of counts. This chain joins TRBV2 and TRBJ2-7; D may correspond to TRBD1 or TRBD2 (5 bases each). The germline CDR1 and CDR2 sequences are SNHLY and FYNNEI. This CDR3 comprises 16 residues. Trimming took 7 bases from V and 1 from J, leaving 20 bases between them. The CDR3 DNA sequence: TGTGCCAGCACCGGACCCTTCGGGACCTCGTCCTACGAGCAGTACTTC. Residues: CASTGPFGTSSYEQYF.

This clonotype has only a few counts. The gene calls are TRBV6-2 or TRBV6-3 and TRBJ1-5, with D unclear. V lost 2 bases and J lost 3, with 11 bases in between. There are 15 residues in the CDR3. The germline V gene has CDR1 MNHEY and CDR2 SVGEGT. The CDR3 DNA sequence: TGTGCCAGCAGTTACATCGGGGTTCACAATCAGCCCCAGCATTTT. Its translation is CASSYIGVHNQPQHF.

There are many counts of this clonotype. The chain recombines TRBV12-3 or TRBV12-4 with TRBJ1-1; D is ambiguous. Trimming left V 6 bases short and J 0 bases short, with 5 bases between. The CDR3 is made up of 12 amino acids. The DNA for the CDR3 is TGTGCCAGCAGCTATCTGAACACTGAAGCTTTCTTT. This sequence encodes CASSYLNTEAFF.

The rearrangement uses TRBV6-5 and TRBJ2-1; possible D gene TRBD1, 6 bases. V was clipped by 6 bases and J by 3 bases, with 9 bases between them. Germline CDR1 is MNHEY and CDR2 is SVGAGI. The length of the CDR3 is 13 residues. The CDR3 loop reads CASRGHNYNEQFF. In DNA form, the CDR3 reads TGTGCCAGCAGGGGACACAACTACAATGAGCAGTTCTTC.

This clonotype was seen many times. This chain joins TRBV2 and TRBJ1-1, with TRBD1 matching over 7 bases. The CDR3 is 13 amino acids. Germline CDR1 is SNHLY and CDR2 is FYNNEI. V shed 5 bases and J 2 bases; nucleotides not matched to a gene: 2. CDR3 sequence: CASSWDRNTEAFF. Here the CDR3 DNA reads TGTGCCAGCAGTTGGGACAGAAACACTGAAGCTTTCTTT.

This clonotype was seen at least ten times. This sequence joins TRBV7-8 and TRBJ2-7; 9 nucleotides agree with TRBD2. CDR3 length: 15 residues. Germline CDR1 is SGHVS and CDR2 is FQNEAQ. The V segment lost 3 bases and the J segment 2 bases; nucleotides outside the gene matches: 5. CDR3 DNA sequence: TGTGCCAGCAGCTTGGGGCTAGCGGGGACCTACGAGCAGTACGTC. Encoded protein: CASSLGLAGTYEQYV.

The V and J genes are TRBV9 and TRBJ1-1, with 9 bases aligning to TRBD1. Per the germline V gene, CDR1 is SGDLS and CDR2 is YYNGEE. The V segment lost 6 bases and the J segment 4 bases; nucleotides outside the gene matches: 13. The CDR3 runs 16 residues. CDR3 DNA: TGTGCCAGCATTCCTTTCGACGACAGGGGGGCCACTGAAGCTTTCTTT. Residues: CASIPFDDRGATEAFF.

This clonotype was observed a few times. This rearrangement joins TRBV5-1 to TRBJ1-2; D is unclear. The V gene's germline CDR1 is SGHRS and CDR2 YFSETQ. The V end lost 0 bases, the J end lost 5 bases, and 8 bases lay between the germline ends. This CDR3 comprises 13 residues. The CDR3 region has the DNA TGCGCCAGCAGCTTGGACCTAGGGTATGGCTACACCTTC. Translating gives CASSLDLGYGYTF.

This clonotype was detected only a few times. The chain links TRBV7-9 to TRBJ1-5; D gene ambiguous. The CDR3 length is 12 residues. Germline V gene sequence: CDR1 SEHNR, CDR2 FQNEAQ (reference sequence). Trimming took 7 bases from V and 9 from J, leaving 13 bases between them. The CDR3 bases are TGTGCCAGCACCGGGGAGCCCGGGCCCCAGCATTTT. As protein: CASTGEPGPQHF.